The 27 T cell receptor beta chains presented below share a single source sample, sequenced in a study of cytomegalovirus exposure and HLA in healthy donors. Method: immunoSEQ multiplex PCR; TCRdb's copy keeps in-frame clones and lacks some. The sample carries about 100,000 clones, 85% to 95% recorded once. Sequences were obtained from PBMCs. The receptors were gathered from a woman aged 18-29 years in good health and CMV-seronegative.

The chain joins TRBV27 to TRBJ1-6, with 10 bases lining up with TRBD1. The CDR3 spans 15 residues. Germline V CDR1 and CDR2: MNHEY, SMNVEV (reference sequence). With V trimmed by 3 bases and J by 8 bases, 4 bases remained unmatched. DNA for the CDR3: TGTGCCAGCAGTTTTTGGGACAGGGGTTATTCACCCCTCCACTTT. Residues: CASSFWDRGYSPLHF.

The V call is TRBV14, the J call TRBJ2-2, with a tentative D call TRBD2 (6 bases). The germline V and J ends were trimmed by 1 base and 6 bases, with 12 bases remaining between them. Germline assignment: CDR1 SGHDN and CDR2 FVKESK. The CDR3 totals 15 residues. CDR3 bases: TGTGCCAGCAGCCAAGGGCTCGCGGGACCCGGGGAGCTGTTTTTT. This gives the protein CASSQGLAGPGELFF.

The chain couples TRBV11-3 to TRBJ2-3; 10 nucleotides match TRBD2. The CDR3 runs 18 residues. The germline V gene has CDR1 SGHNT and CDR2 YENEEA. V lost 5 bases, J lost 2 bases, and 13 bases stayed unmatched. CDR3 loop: CASSARGASGGLTDTQYF. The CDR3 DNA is TGTGCCAGCAGCGCACGGGGGGCTAGCGGGGGACTCACAGATACGCAGTATTTT.

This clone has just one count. The CDR3 DNA reads TGTGCCAGTAGTATGGTCTGGAGCTCCTACAATGAGCAGTTCTTC. Its protein product is CASSMVWSSYNEQFF. This chain links TRBV19 with TRBJ2-1; D gene unclear. CDR3 length equals 15 residues. The germline CDR1 and CDR2 sequences are LNHDA and SQIVND (reference sequence). Trimming stripped 3 bases from V and 0 bases from J, with 9 bases between.

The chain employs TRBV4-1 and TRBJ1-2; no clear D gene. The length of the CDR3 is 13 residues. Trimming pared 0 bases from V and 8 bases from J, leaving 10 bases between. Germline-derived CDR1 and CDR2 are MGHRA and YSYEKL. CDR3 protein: CASSQEAVSGYTF. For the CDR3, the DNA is TGCGCCAGCAGCCAAGAGGCAGTGTCCGGCTACACCTTC.

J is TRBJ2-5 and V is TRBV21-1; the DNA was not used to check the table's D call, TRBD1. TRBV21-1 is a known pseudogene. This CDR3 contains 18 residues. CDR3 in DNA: TGTGCCAGCAGCAAAAGCCCACCGGGACAGGAAAACCAAGAGACCCAGTACTTC. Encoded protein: CASSKSPPGQENQETQYF.

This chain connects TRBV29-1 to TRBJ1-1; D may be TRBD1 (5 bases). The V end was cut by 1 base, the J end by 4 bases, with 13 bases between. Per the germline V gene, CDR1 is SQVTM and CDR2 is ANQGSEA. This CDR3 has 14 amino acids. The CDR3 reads CSVEAPRVGTEAFF. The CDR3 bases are TGCAGCGTTGAAGCCCCCAGGGTAGGCACTGAAGCTTTCTTT.

The CDR3 nucleotides read TGTGCCAGCAGTTACTCGACCGGGGGAAGCGGAAACACCATATATTTT. Protein product: CASSYSTGGSGNTIYF. The chain uses TRBV6-5 and TRBJ1-3; TRBD1 might be the D (5 bases). V lost 0 bases and J lost 4, with 13 bases in between. In germline, CDR1 is MNHEY, CDR2 SVGAGI. This CDR3 has 16 amino acids.

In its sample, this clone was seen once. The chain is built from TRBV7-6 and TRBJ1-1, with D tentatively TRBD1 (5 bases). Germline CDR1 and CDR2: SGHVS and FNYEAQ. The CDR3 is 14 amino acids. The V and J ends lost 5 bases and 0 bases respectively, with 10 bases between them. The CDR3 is CASSPGGLNTEAFF. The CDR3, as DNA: TGTGCCAGCAGCCCCGGGGGACTGAACACTGAAGCTTTCTTT.

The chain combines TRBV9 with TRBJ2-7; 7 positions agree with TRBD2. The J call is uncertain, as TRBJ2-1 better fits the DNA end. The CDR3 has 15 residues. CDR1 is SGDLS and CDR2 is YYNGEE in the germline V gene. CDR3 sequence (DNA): TGTGCCAGCAGCGTAGTGGGGGGGGCCTACAATGAGCAGTTCTTC. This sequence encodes CASSVVGGAYNEQFF.

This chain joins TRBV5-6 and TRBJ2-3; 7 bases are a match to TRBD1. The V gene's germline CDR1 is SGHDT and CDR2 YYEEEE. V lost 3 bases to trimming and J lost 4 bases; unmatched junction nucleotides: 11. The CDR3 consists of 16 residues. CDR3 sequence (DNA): TGTGCCAGCAGCTCCAGATTGTTAGGGGGCGCAGATACGCAGTATTTT. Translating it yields CASSSRLLGGADTQYF.

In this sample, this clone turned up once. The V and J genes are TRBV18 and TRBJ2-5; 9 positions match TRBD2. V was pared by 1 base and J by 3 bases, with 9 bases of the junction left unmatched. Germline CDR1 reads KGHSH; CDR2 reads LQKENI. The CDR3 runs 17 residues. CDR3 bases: TGTGCCAGCTCACCACTCCTAGCGGGATCTTTCGAAGAGACCCAGTACTTC. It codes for CASSPLLAGSFEETQYF.

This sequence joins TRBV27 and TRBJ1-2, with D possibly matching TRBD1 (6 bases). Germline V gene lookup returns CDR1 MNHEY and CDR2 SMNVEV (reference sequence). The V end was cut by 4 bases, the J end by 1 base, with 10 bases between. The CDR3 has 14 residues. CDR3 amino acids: CASSSRTDNYGYTF. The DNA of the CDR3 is TGTGCCAGCAGTTCTCGGACAGATAACTATGGCTACACCTTC.

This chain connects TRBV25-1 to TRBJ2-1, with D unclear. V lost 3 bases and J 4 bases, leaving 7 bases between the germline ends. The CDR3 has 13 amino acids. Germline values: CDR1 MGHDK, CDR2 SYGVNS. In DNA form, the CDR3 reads TGTGCCAGCAGTGAGATAGCTTACAATGAGCAGTTCTTC. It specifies CASSEIAYNEQFF.

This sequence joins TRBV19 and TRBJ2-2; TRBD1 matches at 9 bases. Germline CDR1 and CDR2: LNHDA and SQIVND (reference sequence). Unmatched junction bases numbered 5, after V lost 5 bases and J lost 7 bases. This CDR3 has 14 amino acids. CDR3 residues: CASSPGQGSGELFF. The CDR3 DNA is TGTGCCAGTAGTCCCGGACAGGGGAGCGGGGAGCTGTTTTTT.

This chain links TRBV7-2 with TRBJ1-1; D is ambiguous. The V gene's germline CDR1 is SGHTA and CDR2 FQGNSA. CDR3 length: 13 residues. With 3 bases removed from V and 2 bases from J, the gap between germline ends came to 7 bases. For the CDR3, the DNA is TGTGCCAGCAGCTTCCGGGGAAACACTGAAGCTTTCTTT. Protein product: CASSFRGNTEAFF.

In nucleotides, the CDR3 is TGTGCCAGCAGTTTAGACAGGGTAGGCGAAAAACTGTTTTTT. Translation: CASSLDRVGEKLFF. The V call is TRBV6-5, the J call TRBJ1-4; 7 nucleotides agree with TRBD1. Germline V gives CDR1 MNHEY, CDR2 SVGAGI. This CDR3 comprises 14 residues. The V gene end was trimmed by 4 bases and the J gene end by 8 bases; junction bases not matched to a gene: 7.

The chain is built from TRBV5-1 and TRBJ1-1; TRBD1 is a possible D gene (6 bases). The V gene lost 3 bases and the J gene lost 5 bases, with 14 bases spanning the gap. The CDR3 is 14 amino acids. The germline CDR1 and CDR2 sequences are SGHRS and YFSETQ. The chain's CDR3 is CASSSNRVETEAFF. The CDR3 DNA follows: TGCGCCAGCAGCTCGAACAGGGTAGAGACTGAAGCTTTCTTT. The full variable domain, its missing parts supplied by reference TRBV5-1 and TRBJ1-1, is KAGVTQTPRYLIKTRGQQVTLSCSPISGHRSVSWYQQTPGQGLQFLFEYFSETQRNKGNFPGRFSGRQFSNSRSEMNVSTLELGDSALYLCASSSNRVETEAFFGQGTRLTVV.

The CDR3 sequence: CASSGPERQYSYEQYF. The CDR3 DNA sequence: TGTGCCAGCAGCGGCCCGGAGAGGCAGTACTCCTACGAGCAGTACTTC. J is TRBJ2-7 and V is TRBV7-8; D ambiguous. V was trimmed by 5 bases and J by 0 bases, leaving 17 bases between them. In germline, CDR1 is SGHVS, CDR2 FQNEAQ. The CDR3 runs 16 residues.

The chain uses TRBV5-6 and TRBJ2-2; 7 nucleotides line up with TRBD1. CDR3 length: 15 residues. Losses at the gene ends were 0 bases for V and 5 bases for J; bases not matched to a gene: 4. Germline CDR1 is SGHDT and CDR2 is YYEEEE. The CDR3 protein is CASSLGRGFTGELFF. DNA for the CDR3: TGTGCCAGCAGCTTGGGCAGGGGGTTTACCGGGGAGCTGTTTTTT.

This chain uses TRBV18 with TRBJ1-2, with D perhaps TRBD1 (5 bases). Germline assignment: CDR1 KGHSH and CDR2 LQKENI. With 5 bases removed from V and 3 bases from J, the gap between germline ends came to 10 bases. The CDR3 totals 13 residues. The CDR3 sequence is CASSETEHYGYTF. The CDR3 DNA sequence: TGTGCCAGCTCAGAGACAGAACACTATGGCTACACCTTC.

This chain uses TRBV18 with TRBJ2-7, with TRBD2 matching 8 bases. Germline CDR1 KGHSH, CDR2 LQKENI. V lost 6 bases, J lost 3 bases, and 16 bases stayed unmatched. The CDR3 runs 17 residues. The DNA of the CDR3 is TGTGCCAGCTCGCTTAATCCGGGCTCTAGCGGGTACTACGAGCAGTACTTC. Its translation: CASSLNPGSSGYYEQYF.

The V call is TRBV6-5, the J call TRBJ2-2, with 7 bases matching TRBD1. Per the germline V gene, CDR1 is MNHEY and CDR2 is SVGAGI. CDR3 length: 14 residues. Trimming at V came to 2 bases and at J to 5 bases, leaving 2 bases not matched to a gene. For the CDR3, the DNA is TGTGCCAGCAGTTACCAGGGGGAAACCGGGGAGCTGTTTTTT. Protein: CASSYQGETGELFF.

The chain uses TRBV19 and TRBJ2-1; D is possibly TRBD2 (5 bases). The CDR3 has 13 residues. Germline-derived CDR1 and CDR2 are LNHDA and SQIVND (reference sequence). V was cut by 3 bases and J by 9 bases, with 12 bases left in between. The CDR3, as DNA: TGTGCCAGTAGTATGAGATCTGCGGGTGAGCAGTTCTTC. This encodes CASSMRSAGEQFF.

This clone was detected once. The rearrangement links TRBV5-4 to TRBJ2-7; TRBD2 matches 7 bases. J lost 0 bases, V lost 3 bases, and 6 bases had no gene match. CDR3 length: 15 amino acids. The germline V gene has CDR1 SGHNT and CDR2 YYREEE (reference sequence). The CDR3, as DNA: TGTGCCAGCAGCTCCATGGGCGGGGGCTCCTACGAGCAGTACTTC. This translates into CASSSMGGGSYEQYF.

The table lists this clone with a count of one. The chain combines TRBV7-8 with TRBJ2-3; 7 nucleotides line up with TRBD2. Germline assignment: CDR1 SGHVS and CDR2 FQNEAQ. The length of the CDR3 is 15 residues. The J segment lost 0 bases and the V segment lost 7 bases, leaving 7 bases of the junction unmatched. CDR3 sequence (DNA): TGTGCCAGCAAGAGAGCGGGGCCTAGCACAGATACGCAGTATTTT. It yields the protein CASKRAGPSTDTQYF.

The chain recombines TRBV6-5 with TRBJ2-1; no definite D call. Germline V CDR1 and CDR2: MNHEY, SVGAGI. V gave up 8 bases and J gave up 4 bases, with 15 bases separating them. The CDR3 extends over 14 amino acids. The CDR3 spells CASPYQRPYNEQFF. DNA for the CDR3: TGTGCCAGCCCCTACCAGCGCCCATACAATGAGCAGTTCTTC.